Listed below are T cell receptor beta chains from one sample, sequenced in a study of cytomegalovirus exposure and HLA in healthy donors. Profiling relied on immunoSEQ multiplex PCR, and the TCRdb table lists in-frame clones only, not all of them. The profile covers 150,000 to 200,000 clones, with roughly 80% appearing a single time and under 7.5% taken by the ten largest. The sequenced sample consisted of PBMCs. The receptors shown here come from a man aged 30 to 45 in good health and CMV-seropositive. Each CDR3 is given with its conserved first and last residue. Where a row states a size, it is once, few, many or the class of an expanded clone; other rows omit it.

TRBV5-4	TRBJ2-7	once	CASSLDGLGKAYF
TRBV5-1	TRBJ1-2	NA	CASSLAGRGNYGYTF
TRBV11-3	TRBJ2-7	few	CASSRSGQGAYEQYF
TRBV19	TRBJ2-7	NA	CAGSDLNPYEQYF
TRBV7-7	TRBJ2-3	NA	CASSLVIADTQYF
TRBV7-2	TRBJ2-3	NA	CASSLASGGSTDTQYF
TRBV7-2	TRBJ1-2	NA	CASSLAVGGNYGYTF
TRBV11-3	TRBJ2-7	NA	CASSLDQGFSYEQYF
TRBV6-1	TRBJ1-1	NA	CASSEMEGRVNTEAFF
TRBV28	TRBJ2-3	NA	CASIPSLGATDTQYF
TRBV19	TRBJ2-2	few	CASSMTVNTGELFF
TRBV2	TRBJ1-1	NA	CASRGGGTGGTEAFF
TRBV6-1	TRBJ1-5	NA	CASSDRDRGNQPQHF
TRBV2	TRBJ2-5	NA	CASREGAQETQYF